Following are 15 T cell receptor beta chains from one sample sequenced in a study of CD8 T cell repertoires and HIV-1 epitope variants. Libraries were prepared by immunoSEQ multiplex PCR; TCRdb keeps only in-frame clonotypes and omits some of them. The table shows thousands of clones, with 63% occurring only once. Their target antigens are unknown. Sample: cultured CD8+ T cells derived from PBMCs. These receptors were taken from a male donor with HIV.

This clone has more than one count but fewer than ten. The chain is built from TRBV4-1 and TRBJ1-1, with D hard to call. V lost 1 base, J lost 4 bases, and 7 bases lay in between. The CDR3 is 13 amino acids. CDR1 and CDR2 from the germline V gene are MGHRA and YSYEKL. For the CDR3, the DNA is TGCGCCAGCAGCCAAGGAAGAGGCACTGAAGCTTTCTTT. Protein product: CASSQGRGTEAFF.

The chain is built from TRBV7-9 and TRBJ2-5; the D gene is possibly TRBD1 (6 bases). Germline CDR1 reads SEHNR; CDR2 reads FQNEAQ (reference sequence). Trimming removed 1 base from V and 7 bases from J, with 16 bases in between. The CDR3 contains 15 residues. The CDR3 DNA is TGTGCCAGCAGCTTAGAAATCAGGGGAAGTGGGACCCAGTACTTC. Translated: CASSLEIRGSGTQYF.

This clone was observed a few times. J is TRBJ1-1 and V is TRBV6-1; D might be TRBD1 (5 bases). V lost 3 bases and J 4 bases, leaving 15 bases between the germline ends. CDR3 length equals 15 residues. CDR1 MNHNS and CDR2 SASEGT come from the germline V gene. The CDR3 coding sequence is TGTGCCAGCAGTGACCGGGACGCTGCGTTCACTGAAGCTTTCTTT. Translation gives CASSDRDAAFTEAFF.

The CDR3 sequence: CASSTRLNTEAFF. DNA of the CDR3: TGTGCCAGCAGCACCAGACTGAACACTGAAGCTTTCTTT. The V call is TRBV28, the J call TRBJ1-1; D unclear. V was cut by 6 bases and J by 0 bases, with 8 bases left in between. The CDR3 is 13 residues long. Germline V lookup: CDR1 MDHEN, CDR2 SYDVKM.

There are a few counts of this clone. Other nucleotide sequences from this sample produce the same CDR3. This chain uses TRBV10-2 with TRBJ1-2, with D possibly TRBD1 on 6 matching bases. Germline-derived CDR1 and CDR2 are WSHSY and SAAADI. Trimming took off 5 bases at V and 2 bases at J, with 9 bases between the two ends. The CDR3 consists of 13 residues. CDR3 sequence (DNA): TGCGCCAGCAGTTTGACAGGAAACTATGGCTACACCTTC. This codes for CASSLTGNYGYTF.

This rearrangement joins TRBV11-2 to TRBJ2-5; D uncertain. The germline V gene encodes CDR1 SGHAT and CDR2 FQNNGV. Trimming cost V 1 base and J 5 bases, with 8 bases left between them. This CDR3 spans 13 amino acids. The CDR3 loop is CASSLALQETQYF. The CDR3 DNA is TGTGCCAGCAGCTTAGCTCTCCAGGAGACCCAGTACTTC.

The rearrangement joins TRBV7-7 to TRBJ2-2; D remains ambiguous. This CDR3 is 12 amino acids long. V lost 6 bases and J lost 2, with 4 bases in between. CDR1 and CDR2 (germline): SSHAT, FNYEAQ (reference sequence). The CDR3 is CASRGNTGELFF. In nucleotides, the CDR3 is TGTGCCAGCAGGGGAAACACCGGGGAGCTGTTTTTT.

This rearrangement joins TRBV4-1 to TRBJ1-6; no reliable D call. Trimming shortened V by 0 bases and J by 10 bases, and 10 bases separated the two germline ends. This CDR3 spans 14 amino acids. Germline CDR1 MGHRA, CDR2 YSYEKL. CDR3 nucleotides: TGCGCCAGCAGCCAAGAGGCCCTGGGGTCACCCCTCCACTTT. Translation gives CASSQEALGSPLHF.

This clone appeared a few times. The chain uses TRBV28 and TRBJ1-1; no definite D call. Germline lookup yields CDR1 MDHEN and CDR2 SYDVKM. This CDR3 has 14 amino acids. Trimming stripped 8 bases from V and 5 bases from J, with 18 bases between. CDR3 nucleotides: TGTGCCAGCGGTGGGGAGTGGGCAGGAACTGAAGCTTTCTTT. As protein: CASGGEWAGTEAFF.

The gene calls are TRBV6-5 and TRBJ2-3, with unresolved D. This CDR3 is 15 amino acids long. From germline, CDR1 is MNHEY and CDR2 SVGAGI. V lost 6 bases, J lost 1 base, and 14 bases lay in between. The CDR3 here is CASSERLGGTDTQYF. The CDR3 nucleotides read TGTGCCAGCAGCGAACGGTTAGGAGGCACAGATACGCAGTATTTT.

The chain couples TRBV30 to TRBJ2-7; D is undetermined. Trimming took 2 bases from V and 2 from J, leaving 10 bases between them. The CDR3 length is 13 residues. Germline V gene data show CDR1 as GTSNPN and CDR2 as SVGIG (reference sequence). CDR3 sequence: CAWSMAPAYEQYF. CDR3 nucleotide sequence: TGTGCCTGGAGTATGGCACCTGCCTACGAGCAGTACTTC.

V and J are TRBV4-1 and TRBJ2-7, with 7 bases fitting TRBD1. V lost 1 base to trimming and J lost 3 bases; unmatched junction nucleotides: 3. The CDR3 contains 14 residues. Per germline, CDR1 MGHRA and CDR2 YSYEKL. As DNA, the CDR3 is TGCGCCAGCAGCCAAGGAGCAGGGGGCTACGAGCAGTACTTC. This sequence encodes CASSQGAGGYEQYF.

The chain joins TRBV11-3 to TRBJ2-7, with unresolved D. Trimming shortened V by 7 bases and J by 9 bases, and 4 bases separated the two germline ends. Germline-derived CDR1 and CDR2 are SGHNT and YENEEA. This CDR3 spans 8 amino acids. This chain's CDR3 is CASKGQYF. The DNA for the CDR3 is TGTGCCAGCAAAGGGCAGTACTTC.

The chain is built from TRBV28 and TRBJ1-1, with 9 positions matching TRBD1. In germline, CDR1 is MDHEN, CDR2 SYDVKM. The CDR3 consists of 14 residues. With 7 bases clipped from V and 4 bases from J, the junction kept 7 bases outside the gene matches. The CDR3 DNA reads as TGTGCCAGCACCTTACAGGGGGCAGGCACTGAAGCTTTCTTT. Its protein product is CASTLQGAGTEAFF. The full variable domain, its missing parts supplied by reference TRBV28 and TRBJ1-1, is DVKVTQSSRYLVKRTGEKVFLECVQDMDHENMFWYRQDPGLGLRLIYFSYDVKMKEKGDIPEGYSVSREKKERFSLILESASTNQTSMYLCASTLQGAGTEAFFGQGTRLTVV.

This clone was seen a handful of times. The J gene is TRBJ2-5, the V gene TRBV11-1; D ambiguous. The CDR3 is 15 amino acids. V gave up 7 bases and J gave up 0 bases, with 15 bases separating them. Germline V gene lookup returns CDR1 SGHAT and CDR2 FQDESV (reference sequence). CDR3 nucleotide sequence: TGTGCCAGCACGCCTTTTTTGAGCAACCAAGAGACCCAGTACTTC. Translation: CASTPFLSNQETQYF. Based on the CDR3 plus reference TRBV11-1 and TRBJ2-5, the full variable domain is EAEVAQSPRYKITEKSQAVAFWCDPISGHATLYWYRQILGQGPELLVQFQDESVVDDSQLPKDRFSAERLKGVDSTLKIQPAELGDSAMYLCASTPFLSNQETQYFGPGTRLLVL.